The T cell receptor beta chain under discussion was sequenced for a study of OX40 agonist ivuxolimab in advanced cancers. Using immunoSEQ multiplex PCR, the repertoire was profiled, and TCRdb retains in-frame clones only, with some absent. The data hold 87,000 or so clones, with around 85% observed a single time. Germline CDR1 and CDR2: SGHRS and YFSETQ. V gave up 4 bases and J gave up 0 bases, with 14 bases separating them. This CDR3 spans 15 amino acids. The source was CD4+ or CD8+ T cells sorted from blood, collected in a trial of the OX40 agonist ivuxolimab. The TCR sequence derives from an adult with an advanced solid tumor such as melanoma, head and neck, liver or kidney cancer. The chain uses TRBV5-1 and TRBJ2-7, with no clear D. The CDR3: CASSRGIPSSYEQYF. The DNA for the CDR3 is TGCGCCAGCAGCCGCGGCATTCCTAGCTCCTACGAGCAGTACTTC.